The 23 T cell receptor beta chains below were found in one sample sequenced in a study of blood T cell repertoires in COVID-19. The table came from immunoSEQ multiplex PCR; TCRdb's copy has only in-frame clones and leaves some out. The top ten hold roughly 2% of the sample, which has 120,000 to 150,000 clones, roughly 90% seen once. Sequencing input: peripheral blood. These receptors were taken from a human donor in a cohort sampled during active COVID-19.

This rearrangement joins TRBV28 to TRBJ1-3, with 8 bases matching TRBD1. Germline V gene data show CDR1 as MDHEN and CDR2 as SYDVKM. The CDR3 runs to 15 residues. V dropped 7 bases and J dropped 0; count of bases not matched to a gene: 5. The CDR3 DNA reads TGTGCCAGCAAACCAGGGGGCATCTCTGGAAACACCATATATTTT. This codes for CASKPGGISGNTIYF.

This chain connects TRBV3-1 (or the pseudogene TRBV3-2) to TRBJ1-6; no clear D. The ends were cut back, 0 bases at V and 9 bases at J, with 3 bases in the middle. The CDR3 length is 12 residues. Germline lookup yields CDR1 LGHDT and CDR2 YNNKEL (reference sequence). CDR3 nucleotide sequence: TGTGCCAGCAGCCAAGATCGTTCACCCCTCCACTTT. Its translation: CASSQDRSPLHF.

The chain has TRBV28 and TRBJ2-7; TRBD2 matches at 7 bases. CDR3 length: 14 residues. The J segment lost 0 bases and the V segment lost 6 bases, leaving 5 bases of the junction unmatched. Germline V lookup: CDR1 MDHEN, CDR2 SYDVKM. CDR3 nucleotide sequence: TGTGCCAGCAGCCCCGGCGGGAGCTCCTACGAGCAGTACTTC. Its protein product is CASSPGGSSYEQYF.

The DNA of the CDR3 is TGTGCCAGCAGTTTGATAGGAGTTGGAAACACCATATATTTT. Protein sequence: CASSLIGVGNTIYF. The chain links TRBV28 to TRBJ1-3; D is unclear. V was pared by 3 bases and J by 3 bases, with 9 bases between. Germline V gene sequence: CDR1 MDHEN, CDR2 SYDVKM. This CDR3 contains 14 residues.

This clone was detected only once. The V call is TRBV5-4, the J call TRBJ2-5, with TRBD2 matching over 8 bases. Germline loops: CDR1 SGHNT, CDR2 YYREEE (reference sequence). This CDR3 has 14 residues. Trimming cost V 4 bases and J 7 bases; bases outside gene matches: 9. The CDR3: CASSQERGLRTQYF. CDR3 nucleotide sequence: TGTGCCAGCAGCCAGGAGCGGGGGCTTAGGACCCAGTACTTC.

This sequence joins TRBV9 and TRBJ1-4; D is ambiguous. The CDR3 runs 13 residues. V lost 2 bases and J lost 7, with 9 bases in between. The germline gives CDR1 SGDLS, CDR2 YYNGEE. CDR3 DNA: TGTGCCAGCAGCGTCGGGGTTGGTGAAAAACTGTTTTTT. As protein: CASSVGVGEKLFF.

Here the CDR3 DNA reads TGTGCCAGCAGTTACGGAAGGAGTACGGGGGAAAAACTGTTTTTT. Translating it yields CASSYGRSTGEKLFF. The V gene is TRBV6-2 or TRBV6-3, the J gene TRBJ1-4; D is undetermined. Per germline, CDR1 MNHEY and CDR2 SVGEGT. V dropped 2 bases and J dropped 8 bases, with 15 bases sitting between them. The CDR3 sequence is 15 residues long.

The chain combines TRBV3-1 (or the pseudogene TRBV3-2) with TRBJ2-7; 7 bases are shared with TRBD1. The germline gives CDR1 LGHDT, CDR2 YNNKEL (reference sequence). CDR3 length: 14 amino acids. V was pared by 4 bases and J by 4 bases, with 7 bases of the junction left unmatched. The CDR3: CASSRGTVPYEQYF. CDR3 bases: TGTGCCAGCAGCCGGGGGACAGTTCCTTACGAGCAGTACTTC.

This chain links TRBV19 with TRBJ1-6; the match to TRBD1 covers 7 bases. Germline CDR1 LNHDA, CDR2 SQIVND (reference sequence). The CDR3 consists of 18 residues. With V trimmed by 6 bases and J by 4 bases, 15 bases remained unmatched. Here the CDR3 reads CASRRGTELGGYNSPLHF. CDR3 nucleotides: TGTGCCAGTAGGCGTGGGACAGAATTAGGAGGGTATAATTCACCCCTCCACTTT.

Only one count was recorded for this clone. The V call is TRBV19, the J call TRBJ2-1; 8 bases line up with TRBD1. Germline V gene sequence: CDR1 LNHDA, CDR2 SQIVND (reference sequence). This CDR3 comprises 15 residues. The V and J ends lost 6 bases and 2 bases, in that order; junction bases with no gene match: 6. CDR3 DNA sequence: TGTGCCAGTAGCCCGGGACAGGTTACCTACAATGAGCAGTTCTTC. The encoded protein is CASSPGQVTYNEQFF.

CDR3 sequence: CAWLDRGYGYTF. CDR3 DNA sequence: TGTGCCTGGCTAGACAGGGGGTATGGCTACACCTTC. The chain employs TRBV30 and TRBJ1-2; TRBD1 matches 9 bases. Germline V gives CDR1 GTSNPN, CDR2 SVGIG (reference sequence). The CDR3 runs to 12 residues. Germline trimming cut 5 bases from V and 5 bases from J; bases unmatched to any gene: 3.

This clone was counted a single time. The genes are TRBV7-6 and TRBJ1-4; possibly TRBD1 for D (6 bases). Trimming removed 0 bases from V and 6 bases from J, with 11 bases in between. The CDR3 extends over 15 amino acids. Germline lookup yields CDR1 SGHVS and CDR2 FNYEAQ. The CDR3 region has the DNA TGTGCCAGCAGCTTAGCGGGGGCAGGGTATGAAAAACTGTTTTTT. Its protein is CASSLAGAGYEKLFF.

A single count supports this clone. The rearrangement joins TRBV24-1 to TRBJ2-3, with TRBD2 matching over 11 bases. The V gene's germline CDR1 is KGHDR and CDR2 SFDVKD. The V segment lost 2 bases and the J segment 4 bases; nucleotides outside the gene matches: 7. The CDR3 length is 17 residues. DNA of the CDR3: TGTGCCACCAGTGATTGGACTAGCGGGTTCGGCTCAGATACGCAGTATTTT. It encodes CATSDWTSGFGSDTQYF.

The chain joins TRBV5-1 to TRBJ1-2; perhaps TRBD1 as D (5 bases). The ends were cut back, 2 bases at V and 4 bases at J, with 12 bases in the middle. The CDR3 sequence is 14 residues long. Germline-derived CDR1 and CDR2 are SGHRS and YFSETQ. The CDR3 DNA reads TGCGCCAGCAGCTTCACGGGGGATGTCTATGGCTACACCTTC. Translation: CASSFTGDVYGYTF.

This chain connects TRBV2 to TRBJ2-7, with D tentatively TRBD1 (7 bases). Trimming took 8 bases from V and 2 from J, leaving 13 bases between them. The germline V gene has CDR1 SNHLY and CDR2 FYNNEI. The CDR3 is made up of 13 amino acids. DNA of the CDR3: TGTGCCAGCGGCGGGACAGTAACCTACGAGCAGTACTTC. This encodes CASGGTVTYEQYF.

The V call is TRBV7-2, the J call TRBJ1-5; D remains unclear. Germline CDR1 reads SGHTA; CDR2 reads FQGNSA. V was clipped by 2 bases and J by 5 bases, with 7 bases between them. This CDR3 spans 13 amino acids. CDR3 region: CASSLSRDQPQHF. The CDR3, as DNA: TGTGCCAGCAGCTTAAGCCGAGATCAGCCCCAGCATTTT.

This clone was seen only a few times. The V and J genes are TRBV11-2 and TRBJ2-7; D gene unclear. This CDR3 has 11 amino acids. In germline, CDR1 is SGHAT, CDR2 FQNNGV. V was cut by 5 bases and J by 7 bases, with 9 bases left in between. CDR3 DNA: TGTGCCAGCAGCCTAATCTTTGAGCAGTACTTC. Amino acid sequence: CASSLIFEQYF.

This clone was counted a single time. The V call is TRBV11-2, the J call TRBJ2-2; 8 bases agree with TRBD2. V lost 8 bases and J lost 2; bases outside the gene matches: 13. The CDR3 is 17 residues long. CDR1 is SGHAT and CDR2 is FQNNGV in the germline V gene. The CDR3 coding sequence is TGTGCCAGCGGAGCGGGGGAGGCGGGGGGAAACACCGGGGAGCTGTTTTTT. It encodes CASGAGEAGGNTGELFF.

J is TRBJ2-3 and V is TRBV5-1, with 12 bases lining up with TRBD2. CDR1 is SGHRS and CDR2 is YFSETQ in the germline V gene. The CDR3 has 15 residues. The V gene end was trimmed by 4 bases and the J gene end by 5 bases; junction bases not matched to a gene: 5. The CDR3 nucleotides are TGCGCCAGCAGCCCCGGGACTAGCGGGCAAGATACGCAGTATTTT. It translates to CASSPGTSGQDTQYF.

The chain couples TRBV28 to TRBJ1-2; TRBD1 is a possible D gene (6 bases). Germline values: CDR1 MDHEN, CDR2 SYDVKM. The germline V and J ends were trimmed by 3 bases and 2 bases, with 7 bases remaining between them. This CDR3 region has 13 residues. The CDR3 DNA is TGTGCCAGCAGTTTTCAGGGGAACTATGGCTACACCTTC. Protein product: CASSFQGNYGYTF.

V and J are TRBV6-5 and TRBJ1-2; weak D call: TRBD1 (5 bases). This CDR3 region has 14 residues. V lost 5 bases and J lost 4, with 14 bases in between. Germline CDR1 and CDR2: MNHEY and SVGAGI. The CDR3 reads CASSNRGGLYGYTF. CDR3 coding DNA: TGTGCCAGCAGTAACCGGGGGGGTCTCTATGGCTACACCTTC.

CDR3 in amino acids: CASSRAGTGNTDTQYF. CDR3 sequence (DNA): TGTGCCAGCAGCCGAGCCGGGACAGGGAACACAGATACGCAGTATTTT. The gene calls are TRBV25-1 and TRBJ2-3; 9 bases line up with TRBD1. CDR1 is MGHDK, CDR2 SYGVNS, per germline. This CDR3 has 16 residues. After removal of 6 bases from V and 2 bases from J, the junction contained 9 bases not matched to a gene. Combining the CDR3 with reference TRBV25-1 and TRBJ2-3 gives the whole variable domain EADIYQTPRYLVIGTGKKITLECSQTMGHDKMYWYQQDPGMELHLIHYSYGVNSTEKGDLSSESTVSRIRTEHFPLTLESARPSHTSQYLCASSRAGTGNTDTQYFGPGTRLTVL.

V usage is TRBV6-6 and J usage is TRBJ1-5, with 8 bases aligning to TRBD1. J gave up 4 bases and V 0 bases, and 2 bases lay outside the gene matches. This CDR3 is built from 15 residues. In germline, CDR1 is MNHNY, CDR2 SVGAGI (reference sequence). The CDR3: CASSYSGQANQPQHF. CDR3 nucleotides: TGTGCCAGCAGTTACTCGGGACAGGCTAATCAGCCCCAGCATTTT.